A single sample gave rise to the 25 T cell receptor beta chains below, sequenced in a study of prognosis after radiotherapy for stage I lung cancer. Amplicons of TCR beta CDR3 were generated from genomic DNA by two-round multiplex PCR. The authors ran first-round PCR with primers specific to each TRBV and TRBJ gene. MiXCR, run by TCRdb on the multiplex PCR reads, gives a single entry per CDR3 protein. The repertoire holds about 30,000 distinct CDR3 sequences, around 29% seen once, with 9% to 13% in the top ten. The starting material was PBMCs, obtained before or after stereotactic body radiation therapy (not recorded which). The receptors shown here come from a donor older than 45 with non-small cell lung cancer.

The chain links TRBV2 to TRBJ1-2; D unclear. V lost 1 base and J lost 11, with 14 bases in between. The CDR3 is 13 residues long. The germline V gene encodes CDR1 SNHLY and CDR2 FYNNEI. The CDR3: CASSEGVLFGYTF. CDR3 DNA sequence: TGTGCCAGCAGTGAAGGGGTCCTTTTTGGATACACCTTC.

Ten or more counts support this clonotype. The chain links TRBV18 to TRBJ1-2, with 7 nucleotides matching TRBD1. Looked up from germline, CDR1 is KGHSH and CDR2 is LQKENI. V trimming: 4 bases; J trimming: 0 bases; junction bases outside the gene matches: 8. This CDR3 contains 16 residues. CDR3 bases: TGTGCCAGCTCACGGGACAGTGTTTCCTCTAACTATGGCTACACCTTC. The encoded protein is CASSRDSVSSNYGYTF.

With respect to this clonotype: A much bigger clone sits one base away, suggesting this may be a read error. The CDR3 region is CASSRQGARTQPQNF. The CDR3 nucleotides are TGTGCCAGCAGCCGACAGGGGGCACGAACTCAGCCCCAGAATTTT. The chain links TRBV6-2 or TRBV6-3 to TRBJ1-5, with TRBD1 matching over 10 bases. Germline V gene lookup returns CDR1 MNHEY and CDR2 SVGEGT. The CDR3 totals 15 residues.

This clonotype was counted many times. V and J are TRBV3-1 and TRBJ2-7; 11 bases are a match to TRBD2. The V gene's germline CDR1 is LGHDT and CDR2 YNNKEL (reference sequence). The CDR3 has 15 amino acids. The trim removed 1 base at V and 6 bases at J, leaving 5 bases unmatched. The CDR3 loop is CASSQGRLAGSEQYF. The DNA of the CDR3 is TGTGCCAGCAGCCAAGGTCGACTAGCGGGATCCGAGCAGTACTTC.

The gene calls are TRBV6-1 and TRBJ2-5; D is unclear. V lost 8 bases and J 0 bases, leaving 10 bases between the germline ends. CDR1 and CDR2 from the germline V gene are MNHNS and SASEGT. The length of the CDR3 is 13 residues. CDR3 sequence reads: CASPGVNQETQYF. CDR3 in DNA: TGTGCCAGCCCGGGCGTGAACCAAGAGACCCAGTACTTC.

This clonotype qualifies as medium-sized. The chain couples TRBV20-1 to TRBJ1-5; 9 bases are shared with TRBD1. Germline CDR1 is DFQATT and CDR2 is SNEGSKA (reference sequence). V lost 4 bases to trimming and J lost 0 bases; unmatched junction nucleotides: 10. The CDR3 totals 17 residues. CDR3 sequence (DNA): TGCAGTGCTATCCTGGGACAGGGCGACTATAGCAATCAGCCCCAGCATTTT. It yields the protein CSAILGQGDYSNQPQHF.

This clonotype appeared many times. This rearrangement joins TRBV29-1 to TRBJ1-3; D gene unclear. V was cut by 7 bases and J by 6 bases, with 7 bases left in between. Germline lookup yields CDR1 SQVTM and CDR2 ANQGSEA. CDR3 length equals 10 residues. CDR3 sequence (DNA): TGCAGCGCGGGAGAAAACACCATATATTTT. The encoded protein is CSAGENTIYF.

The chain recombines TRBV6-5 with TRBJ1-4, with 9 bases that match TRBD1. This CDR3 region has 17 residues. CDR1 and CDR2 (germline): MNHEY, SVGAGI. Trimming cost V 0 bases and J 2 bases; bases outside gene matches: 4. The CDR3 loop is CASSYSLDRGTNEKLFF. The CDR3 DNA reads as TGTGCCAGCAGTTACTCGTTGGACAGGGGCACTAATGAAAAACTGTTTTTT.

This clonotype was recorded many times. This chain connects TRBV28 to TRBJ1-5; TRBD1 agrees at 7 bases. CDR1 and CDR2 from the germline V gene are MDHEN and SYDVKM. The CDR3 runs to 14 residues. V shed 2 bases and J 7 bases; nucleotides not matched to a gene: 5. CDR3 amino acids: CASSLRGPWQPQHF. The CDR3 region has the DNA TGTGCCAGCAGTTTAAGGGGGCCTTGGCAGCCCCAGCATTTT.

Only one count was recorded for this clonotype. This likely came from a read error, as a far larger clone is one base away. The chain is built from TRBV7-2 and TRBJ1-5; unclear D gene. V was shortened by 2 bases and J by 3 bases, with 17 bases between the two germline ends. The CDR3 is made up of 17 amino acids. Germline V gene sequence: CDR1 SGHTA, CDR2 FQGNSA. CDR3 DNA: TGTGCCAGCAGCTTACGAGTTGACGGGGTTATCAATCAGCCCCAGCATTTT. As protein: CASSLRVDGVINQPQHF.

There are many counts of this clonotype. This chain joins TRBV19 and TRBJ1-2; no clear D gene. The CDR3 sequence is 11 residues long. The V gene lost 9 bases and the J gene lost 4 bases, with 9 bases spanning the gap. Per the germline V gene, CDR1 is LNHDA and CDR2 is SQIVND (reference sequence). The CDR3 reads CASESAYGYTF. The CDR3 DNA follows: TGTGCCAGCGAGTCGGCCTATGGCTACACCTTC.

This clonotype was seen only once. A far larger clone is one base from this, pointing to a likely read error. DNA of the CDR3: TGTGCCATCAACAAACGCGGAGACTCTGGAAACACCATATATTTT. Its translation: CAINKRGDSGNTIYF. The gene calls are TRBV6-4 and TRBJ1-3; no firm D call. The CDR3 spans 15 residues. The germline gives CDR1 MRHNA, CDR2 SNTAGT. The V gene lost 10 bases and the J gene lost 0 bases, with 16 bases spanning the gap.

This clonotype was recorded many times. The J gene is TRBJ2-5, the V gene TRBV2; 13 nucleotides line up with TRBD2. This CDR3 spans 15 amino acids. The germline gives CDR1 SNHLY, CDR2 FYNNEI. With 5 bases clipped from V and 4 bases from J, the junction kept 4 bases outside the gene matches. CDR3 sequence: CASSPLAGGPETQYF. The CDR3 DNA sequence: TGTGCCAGCAGTCCACTAGCGGGGGGGCCAGAGACCCAGTACTTC.

Details on this clonotype: A far more abundant clone sits one base away, making this likely a read error. The chain joins TRBV6-4 to TRBJ1-6; the D gene is possibly TRBD1 (5 bases). The CDR3 is made up of 15 amino acids. Trimming stripped 5 bases from V and 7 bases from J, with 15 bases between. From germline, CDR1 is MRHNA and CDR2 SNTAGT. CDR3 nucleotide sequence: TGTGCCAGCAGTTACGGGACCCTCCAAAATTCACCCCTCCACTTT. Protein product: CASSYGTLQNSPLHF.

This clonotype was picked up many times. J is TRBJ1-3 and V is TRBV28; D possibly corresponds to TRBD1 (5 bases). The germline CDR1 and CDR2 sequences are MDHEN and SYDVKM. Trimming left V 4 bases short and J 0 bases short, with 10 bases between. The CDR3 covers 15 residues. The CDR3 nucleotides are TGTGCCAGCAGTTCCTCGGGGCTCTCTGGAAACACCATATATTTT. Translation: CASSSSGLSGNTIYF.

This clonotype was picked up many times. The genes are TRBV12-3 or TRBV12-4 and TRBJ1-1; D gene unclear. This CDR3 is 14 amino acids long. V dropped 5 bases and J dropped 1 base, with 11 bases sitting between them. CDR3 nucleotides: TGTGCCAGCAGTCCCTTGACACAGAACACTGAAGCTTTCTTT. As protein: CASSPLTQNTEAFF.

In this sample, this clonotype turned up many times. The gene calls are TRBV15 and TRBJ1-2, with a tentative D call TRBD1 (6 bases). Germline-derived CDR1 and CDR2 are LNHNV and YYDKDF (reference sequence). CDR3 length: 13 residues. V was pared by 7 bases and J by 3 bases, with 12 bases between. The CDR3 region has the DNA TGTGCCACCAAACAGGGTACGGACTATGGCTACACCTTC. Protein: CATKQGTDYGYTF. The full variable domain, its missing parts supplied by reference TRBV15 and TRBJ1-2, is DAMVIQNPRYQVTQFGKPVTLSCSQTLNHNVMYWYQQKSSQAPKLLFHYYDKDFNNEADTPDNFQSRRPNTSFCFLDIRSPGLGDTAMYLCATKQGTDYGYTFGSGTRLTVV.

This clonotype has ten or more counts. The V call is TRBV30, the J call TRBJ1-1; D uncertain. The germline V gene encodes CDR1 GTSNPN and CDR2 SVGIG (reference sequence). Trimming left V 8 bases short and J 0 bases short, with 7 bases between. CDR3 length equals 11 residues. CDR3 in amino acids: CAGELNTEAFF. In nucleotides, the CDR3 is TGTGCCGGCGAATTGAACACTGAAGCTTTCTTT.

The genes are TRBV7-2 and TRBJ2-7, with 10 bases fitting TRBD2. The CDR3 extends over 14 amino acids. The V segment lost 6 bases and the J segment 0 bases; nucleotides outside the gene matches: 2. Germline lookup yields CDR1 SGHTA and CDR2 FQGNSA. CDR3 nucleotides: TGTGCCAGCAGACCTAGCGGGGGCTCCTACGAGCAGTACTTC. Translation: CASRPSGGSYEQYF.

This clonotype was detected many times. The V gene is TRBV6-2 or TRBV6-3, the J gene TRBJ2-7, with D uncertain. Trimming pared 5 bases from V and 0 bases from J, leaving 14 bases between. The CDR3 is 15 amino acids. CDR1 is MNHEY, CDR2 SVGEGT, per germline. The CDR3 nucleotides read TGTGCCAGCAGTCCGAAACAGAGTAGCTCCTACGAGCAGTACTTC. This encodes CASSPKQSSSYEQYF.

In the case of this clonotype: A much larger clone differs by one base, so this may be a read error. The chain combines TRBV7-2 with TRBJ2-7; possibly TRBD2 for D (6 bases). Between the trimmed V and J ends, which lost 6 bases and 3 bases, there was a span of 18 bases. The CDR3 contains 15 residues. Germline-derived CDR1 and CDR2 are SGHTA and FQGNSA. As DNA, the CDR3 is TGTGCCAGCAGACAGGAGGACGGGGGAGTCTACGAGCAGTACTTC. Protein sequence: CASRQEDGGVYEQYF.

Many counts were recorded for this clonotype. V gene TRBV19 combines with J gene TRBJ2-1; perhaps TRBD1 as D (6 bases). The CDR3 extends over 15 amino acids. Germline V CDR1 and CDR2: LNHDA, SQIVND (reference sequence). Trimming took off 8 bases at V and 4 bases at J, with 18 bases between the two ends. The CDR3 loop is CASERGQSFYNEQFF. The DNA of the CDR3 is TGTGCCAGTGAGCGTGGACAGAGTTTTTACAATGAGCAGTTCTTC.

The gene calls are TRBV30 and TRBJ2-7, with 7 positions matching TRBD1. The trim removed 4 bases at V and 3 bases at J, leaving 9 bases unmatched. The CDR3 is made up of 14 amino acids. CDR1 is GTSNPN, CDR2 SVGIG, per germline (reference sequence). CDR3 in DNA: TGTGCCTGGAATAAGAGGAGACAGGGCTACGAGCAGTACTTC. Translating gives CAWNKRRQGYEQYF.

The chain's CDR3 is CASSESASKGNEQFF. In DNA form, the CDR3 reads TGTGCCAGCAGTGAATCGGCTAGTAAGGGCAATGAGCAGTTCTTC. The rearrangement links TRBV2 to TRBJ2-1; D not certain. Germline V CDR1 and CDR2: SNHLY, FYNNEI. V shed 2 bases and J shed 6 bases, with 14 bases lying between them. The CDR3 is made up of 15 amino acids.

This clonotype was counted many times. The chain employs TRBV14 and TRBJ2-7, with a possible D match to TRBD1 (5 bases). With 4 bases removed from V and 2 bases from J, the gap between germline ends came to 27 bases. Germline V lookup: CDR1 SGHDN, CDR2 FVKESK. CDR3 length equals 19 residues. For the CDR3, the DNA is TGTGCCAGCAGCCCCAGGGTTATCCAACTCAACGCCTTTACCTACGAGCAGTACTTC. It is translated as CASSPRVIQLNAFTYEQYF.